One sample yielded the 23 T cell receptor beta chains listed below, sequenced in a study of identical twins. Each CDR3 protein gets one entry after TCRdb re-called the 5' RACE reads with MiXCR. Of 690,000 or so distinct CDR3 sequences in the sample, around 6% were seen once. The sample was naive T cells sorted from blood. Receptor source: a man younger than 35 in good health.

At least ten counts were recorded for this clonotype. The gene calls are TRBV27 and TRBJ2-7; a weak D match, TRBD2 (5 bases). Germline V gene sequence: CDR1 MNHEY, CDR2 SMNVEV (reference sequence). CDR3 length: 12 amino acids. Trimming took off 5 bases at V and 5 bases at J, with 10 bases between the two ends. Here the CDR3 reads CASSRPGNEQYF. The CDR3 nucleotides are TGTGCCAGCAGTCGTCCGGGAAACGAGCAGTACTTC.

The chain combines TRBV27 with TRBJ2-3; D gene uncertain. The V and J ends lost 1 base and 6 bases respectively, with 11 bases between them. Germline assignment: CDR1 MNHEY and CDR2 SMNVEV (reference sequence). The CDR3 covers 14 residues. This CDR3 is CASSLYPPADTQYF. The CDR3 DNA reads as TGTGCCAGCAGTTTATATCCCCCGGCGGATACGCAGTATTTT.

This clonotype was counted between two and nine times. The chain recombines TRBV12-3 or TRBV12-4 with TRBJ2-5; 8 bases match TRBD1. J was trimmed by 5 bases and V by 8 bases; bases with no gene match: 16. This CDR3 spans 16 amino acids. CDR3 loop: CASRSGKQGVGETQYF. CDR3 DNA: TGTGCCAGCCGTTCGGGTAAACAGGGGGTTGGGGAGACCCAGTACTTC.

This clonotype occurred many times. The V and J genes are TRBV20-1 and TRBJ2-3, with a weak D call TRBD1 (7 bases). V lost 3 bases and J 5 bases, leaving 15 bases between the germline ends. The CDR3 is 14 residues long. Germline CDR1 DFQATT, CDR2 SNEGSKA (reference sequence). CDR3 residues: CSASRQGLKDTQYF. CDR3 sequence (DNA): TGCAGTGCTAGTCGACAGGGACTCAAAGATACGCAGTATTTT.

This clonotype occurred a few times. CDR3 nucleotide sequence: TGTGCCAGCAGCCCTAGGGGCCTCATCCAAGAGACCCAGTACTTC. Its protein is CASSPRGLIQETQYF. This sequence joins TRBV9 and TRBJ2-5; possibly TRBD1 for D (5 bases). Trimming cost V 4 bases and J 1 base, with 14 bases left between them. The germline CDR1 and CDR2 sequences are SGDLS and YYNGEE. The CDR3 runs to 15 residues. The full variable domain, rest sourced from reference TRBV9 and TRBJ2-5, is DSGVTQTPKHLITATGQRVTLRCSPRSGDLSVYWYQQSLDQGLQFLIQYYNGEERAKGNILERFSAQQFPDLHSELNLSSLELGDSALYFCASSPRGLIQETQYFGPGTRLLVL.

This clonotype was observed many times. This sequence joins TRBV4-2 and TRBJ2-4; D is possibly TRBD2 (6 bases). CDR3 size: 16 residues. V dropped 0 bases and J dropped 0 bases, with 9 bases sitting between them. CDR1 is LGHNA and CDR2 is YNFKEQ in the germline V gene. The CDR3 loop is CASSQEEGLAKNIQYF. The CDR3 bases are TGTGCCAGCAGCCAAGAGGAGGGTCTAGCCAAAAACATTCAGTACTTC.

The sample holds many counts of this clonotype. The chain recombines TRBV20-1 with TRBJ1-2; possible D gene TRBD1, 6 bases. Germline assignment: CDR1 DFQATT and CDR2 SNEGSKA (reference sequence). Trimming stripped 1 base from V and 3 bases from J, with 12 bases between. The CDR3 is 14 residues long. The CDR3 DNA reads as TGCAGTGCTAGAGCCGACAGGTCTTACTATGGCTACACCTTC. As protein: CSARADRSYYGYTF.

In DNA form, the CDR3 reads TGTGCCAGCAGGGAACATGGGGACACTGAAGCTTTCTTT. Protein product: CASREHGDTEAFF. The genes are TRBV27 and TRBJ1-1; D is undetermined. The CDR3 totals 13 residues. Between the trimmed V and J ends, which lost 6 bases and 3 bases, there was a span of 11 bases. Germline CDR1 and CDR2: MNHEY and SMNVEV (reference sequence).

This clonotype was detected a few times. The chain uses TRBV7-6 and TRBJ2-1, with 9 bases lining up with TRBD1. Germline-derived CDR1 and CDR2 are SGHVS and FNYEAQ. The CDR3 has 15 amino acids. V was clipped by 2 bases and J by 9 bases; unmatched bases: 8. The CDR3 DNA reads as TGTGCCAGCAGCTTATCGACAGGGGGGTATTTTGAGCAGTTCTTC. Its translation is CASSLSTGGYFEQFF.

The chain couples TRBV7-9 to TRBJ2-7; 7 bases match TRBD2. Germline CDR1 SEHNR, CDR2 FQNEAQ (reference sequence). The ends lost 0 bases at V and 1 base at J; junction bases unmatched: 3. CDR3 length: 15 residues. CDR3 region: CASSLATSSSYEQYV. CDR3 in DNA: TGTGCCAGCAGCTTAGCGACTAGCTCATCCTACGAGCAGTACGTC.

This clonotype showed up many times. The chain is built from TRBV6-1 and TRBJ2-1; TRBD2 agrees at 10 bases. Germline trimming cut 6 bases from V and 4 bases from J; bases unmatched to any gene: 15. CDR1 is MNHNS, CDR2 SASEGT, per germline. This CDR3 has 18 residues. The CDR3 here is CASSRRSASGRMYNEQFF. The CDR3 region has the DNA TGTGCCAGCAGCCGCCGGTCGGCTAGCGGGAGAATGTACAATGAGCAGTTCTTC.

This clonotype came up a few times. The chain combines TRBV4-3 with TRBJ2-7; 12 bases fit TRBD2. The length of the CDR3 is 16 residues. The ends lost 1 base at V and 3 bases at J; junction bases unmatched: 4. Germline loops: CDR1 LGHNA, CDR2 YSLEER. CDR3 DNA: TGCGCCAGCAGCCAAGCGGCTAGCGGGAGGGTCTACGAGCAGTACTTC. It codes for CASSQAASGRVYEQYF.

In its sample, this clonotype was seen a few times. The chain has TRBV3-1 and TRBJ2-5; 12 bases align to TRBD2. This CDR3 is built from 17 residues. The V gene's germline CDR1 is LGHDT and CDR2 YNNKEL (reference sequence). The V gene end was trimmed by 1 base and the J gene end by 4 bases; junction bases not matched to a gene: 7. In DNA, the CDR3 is TGTGCCAGCAGCCAAGTTTTGACTAGCGGGAGTGGAGAGACCCAGTACTTC. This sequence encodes CASSQVLTSGSGETQYF.

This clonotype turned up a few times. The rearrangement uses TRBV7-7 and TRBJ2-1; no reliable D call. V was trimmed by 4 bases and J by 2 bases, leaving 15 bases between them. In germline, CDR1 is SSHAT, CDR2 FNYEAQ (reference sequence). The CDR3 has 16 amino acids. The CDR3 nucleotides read TGTGCCAGCAGCTCCGGAACGAGGACCCCCTACAATGAGCAGTTCTTC. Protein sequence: CASSSGTRTPYNEQFF. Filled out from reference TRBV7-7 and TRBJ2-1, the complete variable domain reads GAGVSQSPRYKVTKRGQDVTLRCDPISSHATLYWYQQALGQGPEFLTYFNYEAQPDKSGLPSDRFSAERPEGSISTLTIQRTEQRDSAMYRCASSSGTRTPYNEQFFGPGTRLTVL.

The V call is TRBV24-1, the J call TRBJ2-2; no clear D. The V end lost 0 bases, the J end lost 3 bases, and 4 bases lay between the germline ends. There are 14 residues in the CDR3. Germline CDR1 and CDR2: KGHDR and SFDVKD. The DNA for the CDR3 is TGTGCCACCAGTGATTTGCCTCACACCGGGGAGCTGTTTTTT. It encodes CATSDLPHTGELFF.

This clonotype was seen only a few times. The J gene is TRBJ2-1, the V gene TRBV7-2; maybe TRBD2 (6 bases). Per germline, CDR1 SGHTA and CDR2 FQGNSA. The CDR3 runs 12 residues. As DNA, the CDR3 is TGTGGGACGGGAGAGGACTACAATGAGCAGTTCTTC. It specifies CGTGEDYNEQFF.

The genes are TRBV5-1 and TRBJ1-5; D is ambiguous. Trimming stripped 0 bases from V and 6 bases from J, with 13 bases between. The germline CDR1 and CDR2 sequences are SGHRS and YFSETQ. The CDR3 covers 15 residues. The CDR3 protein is CASSLDSTGGQPQHF. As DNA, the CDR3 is TGCGCCAGCAGCTTGGACTCCACGGGAGGTCAGCCCCAGCATTTT.

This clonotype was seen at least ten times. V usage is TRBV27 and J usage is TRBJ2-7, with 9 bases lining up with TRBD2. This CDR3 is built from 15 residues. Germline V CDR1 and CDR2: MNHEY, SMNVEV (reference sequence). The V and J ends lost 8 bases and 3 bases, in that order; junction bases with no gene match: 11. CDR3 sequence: CASRRPGLAYYEQYF. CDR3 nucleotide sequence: TGTGCCAGCCGAAGACCCGGACTAGCGTACTACGAGCAGTACTTC.

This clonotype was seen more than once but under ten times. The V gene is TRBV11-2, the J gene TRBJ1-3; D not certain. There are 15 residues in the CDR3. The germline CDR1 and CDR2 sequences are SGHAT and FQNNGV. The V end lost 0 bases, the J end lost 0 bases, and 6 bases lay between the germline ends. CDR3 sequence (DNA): TGTGCCAGCAGCTTAGATCTAACCTCTGGAAACACCATATATTTT. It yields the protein CASSLDLTSGNTIYF.

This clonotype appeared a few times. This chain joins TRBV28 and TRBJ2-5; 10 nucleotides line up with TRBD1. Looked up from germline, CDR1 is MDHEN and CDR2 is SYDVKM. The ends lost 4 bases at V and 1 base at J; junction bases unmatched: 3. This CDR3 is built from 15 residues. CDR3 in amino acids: CASSSRDRGQETQYF. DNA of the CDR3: TGTGCCAGCAGTTCCCGGGACAGGGGCCAAGAGACCCAGTACTTC.

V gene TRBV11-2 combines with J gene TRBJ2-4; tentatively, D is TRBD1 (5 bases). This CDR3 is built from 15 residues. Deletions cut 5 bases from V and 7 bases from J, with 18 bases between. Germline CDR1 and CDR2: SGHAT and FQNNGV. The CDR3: CASSENPRAGNIQYF. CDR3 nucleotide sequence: TGTGCCAGCAGCGAAAATCCCAGGGCAGGTAACATTCAGTACTTC.

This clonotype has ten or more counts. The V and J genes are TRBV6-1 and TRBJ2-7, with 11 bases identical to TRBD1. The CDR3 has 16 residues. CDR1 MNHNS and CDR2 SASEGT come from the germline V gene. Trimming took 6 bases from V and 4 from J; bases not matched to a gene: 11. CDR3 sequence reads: CASSLRGDRGWYEQYF. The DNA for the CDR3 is TGTGCCAGCAGCCTCAGGGGGGACAGGGGGTGGTACGAGCAGTACTTC.

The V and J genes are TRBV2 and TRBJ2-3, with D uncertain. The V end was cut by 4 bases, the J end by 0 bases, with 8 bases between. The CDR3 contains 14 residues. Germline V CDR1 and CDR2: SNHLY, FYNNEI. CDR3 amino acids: CASSAPSSTDTQYF. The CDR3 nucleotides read TGTGCCAGCAGTGCGCCCTCTAGCACAGATACGCAGTATTTT.